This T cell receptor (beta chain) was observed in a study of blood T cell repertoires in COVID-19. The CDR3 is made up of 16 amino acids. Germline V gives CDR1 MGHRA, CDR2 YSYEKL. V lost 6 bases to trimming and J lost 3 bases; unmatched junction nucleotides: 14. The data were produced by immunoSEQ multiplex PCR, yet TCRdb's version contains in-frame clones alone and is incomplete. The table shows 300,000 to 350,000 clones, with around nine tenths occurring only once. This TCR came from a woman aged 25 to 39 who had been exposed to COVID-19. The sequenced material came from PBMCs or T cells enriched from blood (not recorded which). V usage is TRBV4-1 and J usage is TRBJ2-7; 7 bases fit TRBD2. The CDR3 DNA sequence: TGCGCCAGCAGAGAGGTGCGGCGGGAGTTTCGCTACGAGCAGTACTTC. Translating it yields CASREVRREFRYEQYF.